The T cell receptor beta chain under discussion was sequenced for a study of cytomegalovirus exposure and HLA in healthy donors. The wider study: It was reported in a later analysis that the 100 to 150 validation repertoires used the same platform as the 666 first-cohort repertoires. Findings and limits, study-wide: A list of 150 to 200 TCR beta chains associated with cytomegalovirus was given. The authors confirmed in vitro that three CMV-associated chains were specific for CMV antigens.

With regard to this clone: What it binds is unknown.

Data came from immunoSEQ multiplex PCR; TCRdb stores just in-frame clones and leaves some out. The repertoire holds some 250,000 clones, less than 95% seen once, with 3% to 3.5% in the top ten. Germline CDR1 is SEHNR and CDR2 is FQNEAQ (reference sequence). The CDR3 extends over 14 amino acids. V was trimmed by 1 base and J by 2 bases, leaving 9 bases between them. The donors were part of the approximately 120-subject validation cohort, which stood apart from the approximately 700-subject first cohort. J is TRBJ2-7 and V is TRBV7-9; D is possibly TRBD2 (5 bases). The sequence was obtained from a woman under 40 in good health and CMV-seronegative. The sample taken for sequencing was PBMCs. This CDR3 is CASSLVKRAYEQYF. CDR3 sequence (DNA): TGTGCCAGCAGCTTAGTAAAGAGGGCCTACGAGCAGTACTTC. The full variable domain, its missing parts supplied by reference TRBV7-9 and TRBJ2-7, is DTGVSQNPRHKITKRGQNVTFRCDPISEHNRLYWYRQTLGQGPEFLTYFQNEAQLEKSRLLSDRFSAERPKGSFSTLEIQRTEQGDSAMYLCASSLVKRAYEQYFGPGTRLTVT.